Listed here are 16 T cell receptor beta chains from one sample, sequenced in a study of blood T cells in healthy people across ages. A second 7 to 11 cycle PCR used barcoded and J-beta primers. TCRdb redid the calling of the 5' RACE reads with MiXCR, one entry per CDR3 protein. This table has approximately 810,000 distinct CDR3 sequences, 36% appearing once. The material sequenced was blood. Receptors were obtained from a man between 18 and 29 years old in good health.

At least ten counts were recorded for this clonotype. This chain uses TRBV6-6 with TRBJ1-2, with a weak D call TRBD1 (6 bases). CDR1 is MNHNY and CDR2 is SVGAGI in the germline V gene (reference sequence). V lost 9 bases and J 3 bases, leaving 17 bases between the germline ends. The CDR3 has 14 residues. CDR3 coding DNA: TGTGCCAGTTCTATCACAAGACAGGACTATGGCTACACCTTC. Protein: CASSITRQDYGYTF.

V usage is TRBV9 and J usage is TRBJ1-1; TRBD1 might be the D (5 bases). The germline V and J ends were trimmed by 6 bases and 1 base, with 10 bases remaining between them. Germline V gene lookup returns CDR1 SGDLS and CDR2 YYNGEE. The CDR3 spans 13 residues. Here the CDR3 reads CASTNRPNTEAFF. CDR3 in DNA: TGTGCCAGCACAAACAGGCCGAACACTGAAGCTTTCTTT.

V usage is TRBV12-3 or TRBV12-4 and J usage is TRBJ1-2; no clear D. The V end was cut by 6 bases, the J end by 2 bases, with 13 bases between. The CDR3 loop spans 14 amino acids. CDR3 loop: CASSPGLTNYGYTF. Here the CDR3 DNA reads TGTGCCAGCAGCCCAGGACTCACCAACTATGGCTACACCTTC.

This clonotype was counted a few times. The rearrangement joins TRBV4-2 to TRBJ2-2; tentatively, D is TRBD2 (7 bases). The CDR3 extends over 15 amino acids. V lost 4 bases and J lost 4, with 13 bases in between. CDR1 and CDR2 (germline): LGHNA, YNFKEQ. This CDR3 reads CASSPKGGGTGELFF. The CDR3 DNA sequence: TGTGCCAGCAGCCCGAAGGGAGGGGGCACCGGGGAGCTGTTTTTT.

The V and J genes are TRBV12-3 or TRBV12-4 and TRBJ1-1; 10 nucleotides line up with TRBD1. The ends lost 3 bases at V and 7 bases at J; junction bases unmatched: 8. The CDR3 has 15 residues. The CDR3 DNA follows: TGTGCCAGCAGTTTGAGGACAGGGGGAGACAGTGAAGCTTTCTTT. It is translated as CASSLRTGGDSEAFF.

This chain joins TRBV12-3 or TRBV12-4 and TRBJ2-5, with 9 positions matching TRBD1. This CDR3 is 12 amino acids long. V lost 8 bases, J lost 5 bases, and 3 bases stayed unmatched. The CDR3 loop is CASGTGWETQYF. CDR3 nucleotide sequence: TGTGCCAGCGGGACAGGGTGGGAGACCCAGTACTTC.

Worth noting for this clonotype: A much larger clone differs by one base, so this may be a read error. The rearrangement joins TRBV9 to TRBJ2-3; TRBD2 matches at 8 bases. In germline, CDR1 is SGDLS, CDR2 YYNGEE. CDR3 length: 15 residues. V gave up 4 bases and J gave up 5 bases; unmatched junction bases: 9. Here the CDR3 reads CASSLDGGGRDTQYF. DNA of the CDR3: TGTGCCAGCAGCTTAGATGGCGGGGGGCGAGATACGCAGTATTTT.

This clonotype was detected ten times or more. The chain is built from TRBV12-3 or TRBV12-4 and TRBJ2-2; the D is unclear. Trimming pared 4 bases from V and 2 bases from J, leaving 14 bases between. This CDR3 is 16 amino acids long. The CDR3 protein is CASSSTGLENTGELFF. CDR3 nucleotide sequence: TGTGCCAGCAGTTCCACCGGCTTAGAAAACACCGGGGAGCTGTTTTTT.

V is TRBV10-3 and J is TRBJ1-4; no firm D call. Trimming took 6 bases from V and 8 from J, leaving 10 bases between them. The CDR3 contains 12 residues. Germline CDR1 is ENHRY and CDR2 is SYGVKD. The CDR3 loop reads CAISRGGEKLFF. In nucleotides, the CDR3 is TGTGCCATCAGCCGCGGTGGGGAAAAACTGTTTTTT.

There are a few counts of this clonotype. The chain employs TRBV15 and TRBJ2-1; 9 bases line up with TRBD1. CDR1 is LNHNV, CDR2 YYDKDF, per germline (reference sequence). J gave up 10 bases and V 3 bases, and 7 bases lay outside the gene matches. CDR3 length: 14 residues. The CDR3 region is CATSRGQGGREQFF. Written as DNA, the CDR3 is TGTGCCACCAGCAGGGGACAGGGAGGAAGGGAGCAGTTCTTC.

The chain uses TRBV29-1 and TRBJ2-3; 7 nucleotides match TRBD2. The CDR3 sequence is 18 residues long. V lost 0 bases to trimming and J lost 1 base; unmatched junction nucleotides: 13. CDR1 SQVTM and CDR2 ANQGSEA come from the germline V gene. The CDR3 spells CSVEDPAITSEGTDTQYF. The CDR3, as DNA: TGCAGCGTTGAAGACCCGGCGATTACTAGCGAGGGCACAGATACGCAGTATTTT.

The chain recombines TRBV2 with TRBJ2-5; 7 nucleotides align to TRBD1. CDR1 SNHLY and CDR2 FYNNEI come from the germline V gene. V was pared by 6 bases and J by 4 bases, with 8 bases of the junction left unmatched. This CDR3 comprises 14 residues. CDR3 protein: CASSRSAGGETQYF. Written as DNA, the CDR3 is TGTGCCAGCAGCCGATCAGCAGGGGGAGAGACCCAGTACTTC.

The V and J genes are TRBV4-1 and TRBJ2-2; the D gene is possibly TRBD1 (5 bases). CDR3 length: 16 residues. Germline V gene sequence: CDR1 MGHRA, CDR2 YSYEKL. The ends were cut back, 0 bases at V and 6 bases at J, with 14 bases in the middle. DNA of the CDR3: TGCGCCAGCAGCCAAGAATCACGAGAAGGGGCCGGGGAGCTGTTTTTT. This gives the protein CASSQESREGAGELFF.

To note about this clonotype: Given a much more abundant clone one base away, this may be a read error. The chain employs TRBV11-2 and TRBJ2-1, with 8 bases matching TRBD1. The length of the CDR3 is 21 residues. Germline CDR1 is SGHAT and CDR2 is FQNNGV. CDR3 sequence: CASSRVRQGAFGEDSHNEQFF. Written as DNA, the CDR3 is TGTGCCAGCAGTCGTGTCAGGCAGGGGGCATTCGGGGAGGACTCCCACAATGAGCAGTTCTTC.

The rearrangement uses TRBV7-9 and TRBJ2-7; 8 nucleotides match TRBD1. V lost 1 base, J lost 10 bases, and 6 bases stayed unmatched. Germline V gene lookup returns CDR1 SEHNR and CDR2 FQNEAQ (reference sequence). The CDR3 has 13 amino acids. CDR3 sequence reads: CASSLGTQGAQYF. In DNA form, the CDR3 reads TGTGCCAGCAGCTTAGGGACCCAGGGGGCCCAGTACTTC.

In this sample, this clonotype turned up many times. The CDR3 spells CSARVFGRSYEQYF. The CDR3 DNA reads as TGCAGTGCTAGAGTTTTTGGACGGAGCTACGAGCAGTACTTC. This rearrangement joins TRBV20-1 to TRBJ2-7; D uncertain. Trimming shortened V by 1 base and J by 3 bases, and 13 bases separated the two germline ends. The CDR3 consists of 14 residues. The germline CDR1 and CDR2 sequences are DFQATT and SNEGSKA (reference sequence).